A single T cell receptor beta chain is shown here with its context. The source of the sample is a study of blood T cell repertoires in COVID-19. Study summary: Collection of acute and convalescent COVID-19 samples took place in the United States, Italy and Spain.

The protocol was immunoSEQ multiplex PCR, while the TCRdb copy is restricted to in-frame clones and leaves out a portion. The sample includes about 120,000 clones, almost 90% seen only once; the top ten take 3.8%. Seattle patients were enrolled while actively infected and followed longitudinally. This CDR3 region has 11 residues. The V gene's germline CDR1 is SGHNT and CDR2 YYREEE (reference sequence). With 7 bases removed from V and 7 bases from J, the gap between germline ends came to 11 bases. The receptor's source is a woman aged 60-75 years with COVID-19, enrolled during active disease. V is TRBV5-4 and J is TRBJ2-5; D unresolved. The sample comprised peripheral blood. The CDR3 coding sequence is TGTGCCAGCCCCATTGGCTGGACCCAGTACTTC. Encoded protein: CASPIGWTQYF.